Presented here are 5 T cell receptor beta chains from one specimen sequenced in a study of cytomegalovirus exposure and HLA in healthy donors. 60 Vbeta and 13 Jbeta primers were used in PCR. Generated by immunoSEQ multiplex PCR, the TCRdb table keeps only in-frame clones and is missing some. The sample consists of roughly 170,000 clones, 75% to 85% of them appearing once. Sequencing was done on a sample of PBMCs. The receptors originated from a man under 40 in good health and CMV-seropositive.

This chain links TRBV4-1 with TRBJ2-2; D gene unclear. The CDR3 runs 13 residues. Germline loops: CDR1 MGHRA, CDR2 YSYEKL. The V end was cut by 6 bases, the J end by 4 bases, with 9 bases between. CDR3 DNA sequence: TGCGCCAGCAGATTAGTAACCACCGGGGAGCTGTTTTTT. Its translation is CASRLVTTGELFF.

The V gene is TRBV7-6, the J gene TRBJ2-5, with a possible D match to TRBD1 (6 bases). The DNA end favors TRBJ2-7, so the J call may be wrong. Germline V CDR1 and CDR2: SGHVS, FNYEAQ. The CDR3 sequence is 14 residues long. The CDR3 coding sequence is TGTGCCAGCAGCTTAGGGGGGCCATCCTACGAGCAGTACTTC. Amino acids: CASSLGGPSYEQYF.

V and J are TRBV19 and TRBJ2-5; 7 bases align to TRBD1. Germline CDR1 reads LNHDA; CDR2 reads SQIVND (reference sequence). V trimming: 4 bases; J trimming: 2 bases; junction bases outside the gene matches: 4. The length of the CDR3 is 14 residues. The CDR3 region is CASSRRQGQETQYF. The CDR3 nucleotides read TGTGCCAGTAGTAGAAGACAGGGACAAGAGACCCAGTACTTC.

The chain recombines TRBV20-1 with TRBJ1-1; D remains unclear. Trimming removed 0 bases from V and 5 bases from J, with 4 bases in between. The CDR3 is made up of 11 amino acids. Germline lookup yields CDR1 DFQATT and CDR2 SNEGSKA (reference sequence). This CDR3 reads CSARDQTEAFF. The CDR3 nucleotides read TGCAGTGCTAGAGATCAAACTGAAGCTTTCTTT.

The chain carries TRBV7-3 and TRBJ2-1; 9 bases map to TRBD2. V lost 5 bases, J lost 5 bases, and 7 bases stayed unmatched. From germline, CDR1 is SGHTA and CDR2 FQGTGA. This CDR3 is built from 15 residues. DNA for the CDR3: TGTGCCAGCAGCACACAGACTAGCGGTCACAATGAGCAGTTCTTC. This codes for CASSTQTSGHNEQFF.